This entry features one T cell receptor beta chain sequence. Its antigen is not yet known. Base qualities are missing; no much larger clone stands one base away. Relative to germline, V is 3 bases shorter and J is 9 bases shorter, with 12 bases between their ends. CDR1 and CDR2, looked up from the germline V gene (reference sequence), are GTSNPN and SVGIG. The CDR3, from cysteine to phenylalanine, totals 12 residues. The kept DNA is CDR3 alone, 36 bases in frame from the first base. High-throughput TCR beta sequencing profiled peripheral blood CD8+ and CD4+ T cells from healthy donors, Susac syndrome patients and multiple sclerosis patients. The multiple sclerosis controls were treatment-naive patients who had stable or active relapsing-remitting disease and met the revised McDonald criteria. Bulk CD8+ and CD4+ T cells were purified by magnetic negative isolation, while CD8+ TEMRA cells were enriched using FACS. Blood was drawn into EDTA tubes, processed within 24 hours, and PBMCs were isolated by density gradient centrifugation. PBMCs destined for TCR sequencing were cryopreserved in liquid nitrogen and later thawed in a 37 °C water bath. A purity of at least 90% was achieved for sorted or isolated CD4+, CD8+ and CD8+ TEMRA cells.

These data belong to a study of CD8 T cells in Susac syndrome (dated by TCRdb to about 2019). About the investigation overall: Whether CD8+ T cell activation and differentiation in Susac syndrome was antigen driven was tested using repertoire sequencing. The study compared CD8+ T cell repertoire clonality among about a dozen healthy donors, about 14 Susac syndrome patients and roughly 16 multiple sclerosis patients. Results and caveats for the whole study, not just this receptor: The number of individuals in the TCR sequencing and HLA analysis was recognized as being relatively small.

RNA was extracted using the RNeasy kit, and about 0.45 to 1 ug of the RNA was reverse transcribed with random hexamers. The immunoSEQ multiplex PCR assay, which covers 54 Vbeta and 13 Jbeta segments, was used to amplify TCR beta CDR3 regions. To correct PCR amplification bias, a synthetic template baseline was used for both primer optimization and computational correction. In the original analysis: Only productive sequences were kept, with reads annotated to V, D and J genes according to IMGT and analyzed in immunoSEQ Analyzer. Clonality was calculated as one minus the Shannon entropy normalized by log2 of the number of productive unique sequences. Public and private clones were assessed among the 100 most prevalent clones of each patient and control. Susac-specific clones were defined as absent from healthy and MS cohorts, around 1,000 published viral clones and other ImmuneACCESS disease sequences. TCRdb trimmed the raw reads at Q25, called clones with MiXCR and kept productive beta chains. Entries are consolidated by CDR3 protein sequence, retaining the most common genes and DNA. The V and J calls were determined by TCRdb, not by the authors. The sample table contains 100,000 to 150,000 distinct CDR3 sequences; only one count was recorded for over 85% of them. Approximately 0.31% of the sample belongs to the ten largest clones.

This sequence originates from a human donor with multiple sclerosis. The sequenced sample consisted of CD8+ T cells from PBMCs. The chain is encoded by TRBV30 joined to TRBJ2-1, with an unclear D gene assignment. The DNA is as follows: TGTGCCTGGAGAGTGGCTTCGGTTGAGCAGTTCTTC. This codes for CAWRVASVEQFF.